The next 8 T cell receptor beta chains were all read from a single sample in a study of blood T cell repertoires in COVID-19. The table came from immunoSEQ multiplex PCR; TCRdb's copy has only in-frame clones and leaves some out. The data hold about 480,000 clones, with 70% to 90% observed a single time. The sample comprised PBMCs or T cells enriched from blood (not recorded which). These receptor sequences come from a woman aged 40 to 50 who had recovered from COVID-19.

This rearrangement joins TRBV5-4 to TRBJ2-5; D gene uncertain. The length of the CDR3 is 13 residues. Germline V gene lookup returns CDR1 SGHNT and CDR2 YYREEE (reference sequence). V lost 4 bases, J lost 0 bases, and 7 bases lay in between. The CDR3 DNA is TGTGCCAGCAGCCTACGGGACCAAGAGACCCAGTACTTC. Translated: CASSLRDQETQYF.

This clone was counted a single time. The J gene is TRBJ2-1, the V gene TRBV28; no reliable D call. Trimming cost V 6 bases and J 6 bases, with 15 bases left between them. Germline values: CDR1 MDHEN, CDR2 SYDVKM. This CDR3 has 14 amino acids. The CDR3 DNA reads TGTGCCAGCAGCCTACTCACCCTACGCAATGAGCAGTTCTTC. Amino acids: CASSLLTLRNEQFF.

The chain couples TRBV4-3 to TRBJ1-1; D is perhaps TRBD1 (6 bases). Trimming took 1 base from V and 0 from J, leaving 12 bases between them. In germline, CDR1 is LGHNA, CDR2 YSLEER. The CDR3 covers 16 residues. The CDR3 DNA reads TGCGCCAGCAGCCAAGGAAGACAGGAGCTGAACACTGAAGCTTTCTTT. It translates to CASSQGRQELNTEAFF.

The rearrangement links TRBV27 to TRBJ2-7; tentatively, D is TRBD1 (6 bases). The V and J ends lost 7 bases and 0 bases respectively, with 31 bases between them. Germline V gene sequence: CDR1 MNHEY, CDR2 SMNVEV (reference sequence). The CDR3 runs 20 residues. In DNA, the CDR3 is TGTGCCAGCACGCCAAAAACCGGGACAAGACCCCTACATAGCTCCTACGAGCAGTACTTC. Its translation: CASTPKTGTRPLHSSYEQYF.

The count of this clone is one. This rearrangement joins TRBV11-2 to TRBJ2-3; TRBD2 matches at 9 bases. Trimming at V came to 3 bases and at J to 0 bases, leaving 1 base not matched to a gene. CDR1 and CDR2 (germline): SGHAT, FQNNGV. The CDR3 runs to 15 residues. The CDR3 protein is CASSLLAGSTDTQYF. The CDR3 DNA sequence: TGTGCCAGCAGCTTGCTAGCGGGGAGCACAGATACGCAGTATTTT.

The V gene is TRBV10-3, the J gene TRBJ2-7; 7 nucleotides line up with TRBD2. Germline lookup yields CDR1 ENHRY and CDR2 SYGVKD. This CDR3 is built from 14 residues. The trim removed 0 bases at V and 3 bases at J, leaving 2 bases unmatched. The CDR3 loop is CAISESGTIYEQYF. CDR3 nucleotides: TGTGCCATCAGTGAGTCTGGGACTATCTACGAGCAGTACTTC.

The V call is TRBV28, the J call TRBJ1-5; 7 nucleotides align to TRBD1. V dropped 5 bases and J dropped 6; count of bases not matched to a gene: 13. The CDR3 loop spans 16 amino acids. In germline, CDR1 is MDHEN, CDR2 SYDVKM. For the CDR3, the DNA is TGTGCCAGCAGTACCGGGACAGTGAGGGTGGGTCAGCCCCAGCATTTT. Protein: CASSTGTVRVGQPQHF.

The chain is built from TRBV6-5 and TRBJ1-1; the D gene is possibly TRBD1 (6 bases). The CDR3 totals 15 residues. V gave up 5 bases and J gave up 0 bases, with 13 bases separating them. Germline V gene data show CDR1 as MNHEY and CDR2 as SVGAGI. The CDR3 DNA follows: TGTGCCAGCAGTCCTCAGGGGCTCATGAACACTGAAGCTTTCTTT. As protein: CASSPQGLMNTEAFF.